This paragraph covers one T cell receptor beta chain sequence. No cognate antigen has been identified for it. No much larger clonotype is one base removed from it; base qualities were not supplied. The data were taken from a study of CD8+CD57+ T cells in acquired aplastic anemia (dated by TCRdb to 2017 to 2018). Background on the whole study: A mean of about 3.2 ug of DNA, ranging from roughly 0.2 to 27.4 ug, was extracted from sorted CD4+ and CD8+ cells. An average of roughly 9.8 million reads for CD4+ cells and roughly 11 million reads for CD8+ cells was obtained from healthy donor samples. Broader findings and caveats from the paper: Roughly 31 CD8+ CDR3 sequences were shared between patients and controls but appeared highly expressed in patients and within their immunodominant clones. CD8+ Simpson's diversity did not differ significantly between patients and healthy controls (P=0.060).

In this study, sorted CD4+ and CD8+ T cells from the blood of healthy subjects and of severe aplastic anemia patients had their TCR repertoires deep-sequenced. Ficoll-Paque density gradient centrifugation was used to isolate peripheral blood mononuclear cells. Before DNA extraction, CD4+ and CD8+ T cells were sorted with FACS or magnetic beads. Profiling of TCR beta VDJ combinations and CDR3 sequences used genomic DNA as the template. An Illumina HiSeq 2000 was the platform used for TCR repertoire sequencing. As for the original processing: Repertoires were assessed using TRBV/TRBJ rearrangement plots, CDR3 size and DJ length profiles, and Simpson's diversity index. Whichever DNA sequence was most abundant in the deep sequencing data was defined as the immunodominant clone. CDR3 amino acid sequences were screened for sharing across subjects and compared with published repertoires and the VDJdb database. TCRdb reran the public reads through fastp at Q25 and MiXCR, keeping productive beta chains. Each entry merges the rows of one CDR3 protein and shows their most common DNA and genes. TCRdb, rather than the study authors, made the V and J calls. The sample table contains 40,000 or so distinct CDR3 sequences; only one count was recorded for 75% to 85% of them. Of the sample, roughly 20% falls within the top ten clones.

The receptor was derived from a human donor in good health, serving as a control. Material for sequencing was sorted CD4+, CD8+, or CD8+CD57+ T cells (not recorded which) from PBMCs.

The nucleotide sequence is TGTGCCAGTTCAACAGGGCCGATGACCTACGAGCAGTACTTC. It codes for CASSTGPMTYEQYF. The chain is made from TRBV19 and TRBJ2-7; TRBD1 is a possible D gene, resting on 6 matching bases. Between the V and J ends, shortened by 8 bases and 2 bases respectively, the junction contains 16 bases. From a lookup of the germline V gene (reference sequence), CDR1 and CDR2 are LNHDA and SQIVND. The CDR3 sequence holds 14 residues, the cysteine and phenylalanine included. Of all the DNA, just the CDR3 is kept, 42 bases in frame from base 1. Reference TRBV19 and TRBJ2-7 genes cover what lies past the CDR3, so the full variable domain is DGGITQSPKYLFRKEGQNVTLSCEQNLNHDAMYWYRQDPGQGLRLIYYSQIVNDFQKGDIAEGYSVSREKKESFPLTVTSAQKNPTAFYLCASSTGPMTYEQYFGPGTRLTVT.